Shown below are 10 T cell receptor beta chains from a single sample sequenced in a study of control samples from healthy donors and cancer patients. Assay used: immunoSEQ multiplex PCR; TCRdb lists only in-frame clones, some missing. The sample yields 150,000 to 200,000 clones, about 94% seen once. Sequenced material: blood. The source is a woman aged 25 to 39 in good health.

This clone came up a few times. The CDR3, as DNA: TGTGCCAGCTCACTACCTCAGGGTTCCGAGCAGTACTTC. Translated: CASSLPQGSEQYF. The V gene is TRBV18, the J gene TRBJ2-7, with a tentative D call TRBD1 (5 bases). This CDR3 is 13 amino acids long. Germline lookup yields CDR1 KGHSH and CDR2 LQKENI. V gave up 4 bases and J gave up 6 bases, with 13 bases separating them.

In DNA, the CDR3 is TGTGCCAGCAGCTTGGGGACTAGCGGGAGGGGAGAGACCCAGTACTTC. Translating gives CASSLGTSGRGETQYF. This sequence joins TRBV11-2 and TRBJ2-5; 16 bases fit TRBD2. The CDR3 contains 16 residues. V lost 3 bases, J lost 4 bases, and 2 bases stayed unmatched. The germline V gene encodes CDR1 SGHAT and CDR2 FQNNGV.

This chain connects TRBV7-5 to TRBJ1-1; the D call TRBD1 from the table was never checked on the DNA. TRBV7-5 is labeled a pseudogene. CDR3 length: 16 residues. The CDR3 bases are TGTGTCAGAAGCTTACCCCCACAGGGGTCGAACACTGAAGCTTTCTTT. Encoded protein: CVRSLPPQGSNTEAFF.

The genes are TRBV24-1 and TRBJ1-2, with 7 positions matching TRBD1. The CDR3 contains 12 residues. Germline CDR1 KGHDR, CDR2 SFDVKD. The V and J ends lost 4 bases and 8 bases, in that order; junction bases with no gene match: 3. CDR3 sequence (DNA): TGTGCCACCAGTGAACAGGGGTCGGGCTACACCTTC. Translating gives CATSEQGSGYTF.

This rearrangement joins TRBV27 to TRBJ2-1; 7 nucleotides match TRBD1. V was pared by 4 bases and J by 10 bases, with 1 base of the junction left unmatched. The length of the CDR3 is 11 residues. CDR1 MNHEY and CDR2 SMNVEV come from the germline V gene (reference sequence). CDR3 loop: CASSSDREQFF. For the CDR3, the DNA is TGTGCCAGCAGTTCGGACAGGGAGCAGTTCTTC.

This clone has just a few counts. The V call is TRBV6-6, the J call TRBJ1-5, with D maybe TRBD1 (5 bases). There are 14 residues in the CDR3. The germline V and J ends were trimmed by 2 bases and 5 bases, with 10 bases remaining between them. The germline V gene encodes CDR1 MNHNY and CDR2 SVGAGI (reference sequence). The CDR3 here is CASSYGRQYQPQHF. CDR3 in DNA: TGTGCCAGCAGTTACGGGAGACAGTATCAGCCCCAGCATTTT.

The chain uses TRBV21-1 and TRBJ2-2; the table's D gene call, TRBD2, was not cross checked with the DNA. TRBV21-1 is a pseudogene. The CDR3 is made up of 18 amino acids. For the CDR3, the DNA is TGTGCCAGCAGCAATCCCCCCAAGCGGGAGGGGAACACCGGGGAGCTGTTTTTT. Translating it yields CASSNPPKREGNTGELFF.

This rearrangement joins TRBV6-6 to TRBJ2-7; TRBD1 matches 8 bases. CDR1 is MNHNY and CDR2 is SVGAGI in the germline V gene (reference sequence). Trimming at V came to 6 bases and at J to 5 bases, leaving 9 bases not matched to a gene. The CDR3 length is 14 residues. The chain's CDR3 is CASSPDRGFHEQYF. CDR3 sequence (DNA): TGTGCCAGCAGCCCTGACAGGGGATTCCACGAGCAGTACTTC.

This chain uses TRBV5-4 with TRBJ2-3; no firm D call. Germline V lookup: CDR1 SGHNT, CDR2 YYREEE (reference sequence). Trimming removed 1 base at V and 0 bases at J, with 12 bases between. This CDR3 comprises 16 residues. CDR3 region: CASSLRIAKSTDTQYF. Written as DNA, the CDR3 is TGTGCCAGCAGCTTGAGAATAGCAAAGAGCACAGATACGCAGTATTTT.

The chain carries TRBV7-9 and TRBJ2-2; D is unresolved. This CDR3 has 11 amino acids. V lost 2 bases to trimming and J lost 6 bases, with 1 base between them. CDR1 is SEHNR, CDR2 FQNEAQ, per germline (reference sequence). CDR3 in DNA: TGTGCCAGCAGCTTATCCGGGGAGCTGTTTTTT. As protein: CASSLSGELFF.